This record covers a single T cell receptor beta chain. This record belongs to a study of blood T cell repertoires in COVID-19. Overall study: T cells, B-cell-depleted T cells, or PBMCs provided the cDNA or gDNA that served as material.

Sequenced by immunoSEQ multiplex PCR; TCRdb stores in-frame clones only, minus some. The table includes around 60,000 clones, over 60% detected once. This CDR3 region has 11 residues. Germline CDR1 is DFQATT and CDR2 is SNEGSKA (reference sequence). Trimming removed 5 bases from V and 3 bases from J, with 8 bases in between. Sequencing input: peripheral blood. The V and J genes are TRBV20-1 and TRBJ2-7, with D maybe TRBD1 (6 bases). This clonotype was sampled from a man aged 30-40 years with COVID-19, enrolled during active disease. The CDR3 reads CSAPDSYEQYF. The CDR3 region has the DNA TGCAGTGCTCCGGACAGCTACGAGCAGTACTTC.